This T cell receptor (beta chain) was profiled in a study of cytomegalovirus exposure and HLA in healthy donors. Notes on the study in general: Analyzed later, most CMV-associated TCR beta chains appeared HLA-restricted.

PCR involved 60 Vbeta and 13 Jbeta primers. Under the authors' procedure: In a later analysis, the count reached 74 million or so unique TCR beta chains, with 8.5 million to 14 million shared. Sequenced by immunoSEQ multiplex PCR; TCRdb stores in-frame clones only, minus some. The V and J calls and clone size are taken from that table; D and trimming were inferred from the DNA. In the table there are more than 90,000 clones, about four fifths of which are singletons. Points on this clone: What it recognizes is unknown.

This TCR was sampled from a woman aged 70-85 years in good health and CMV-seropositive. Specimen: PBMCs.

CDR3 nucleotide sequence: TGTGCCAGCTCAAAACAGGGCGCGGATAACATTCAGTACTTC. Translating it yields CASSKQGADNIQYF. This chain connects TRBV18 to TRBJ2-4; the D gene is possibly TRBD1 (6 bases). The CDR3 consists of 14 residues. V was shortened by 5 bases and J by 7 bases, with 15 bases between the two germline ends. Germline-derived CDR1 and CDR2 are KGHSH and LQKENI. Complete variable domain (other parts from reference TRBV18 and TRBJ2-4): NAGVMQNPRHLVRRRGQEARLRCSPMKGHSHVYWYRQLPEEGLKFMVYLQKENIIDESGMPKERFSAEFPKEGPSILRIQQVVRGDSAAYFCASSKQGADNIQYFGAGTRLSVL.